The 30 T cell receptor beta chains presented below share a single source sample, sequenced in a study of blood T cell repertoires in COVID-19. Assay used: immunoSEQ multiplex PCR; TCRdb lists only in-frame clones, some missing. In the table there are roughly 100,000 clones, around 92% of which are singletons. Sequencing was carried out using peripheral blood. The source of these receptors is a woman in her sixties with acute or convalescent COVID-19.

This rearrangement joins TRBV10-1 to TRBJ2-1; 7 positions match TRBD1. CDR1 is WNHNN, CDR2 SYGVQD, per germline (reference sequence). V shed 7 bases and J 5 bases; nucleotides not matched to a gene: 23. This CDR3 is built from 19 residues. The CDR3 nucleotides are TGCGCCAGCAAGAGGACAGGATCGGCTCAGCTCATACCTCACAATGAGCAGTTCTTC. As protein: CASKRTGSAQLIPHNEQFF.

This chain links TRBV4-2 with TRBJ1-2, with unresolved D. V lost 3 bases, J lost 3 bases, and 11 bases lay in between. The CDR3 runs to 14 residues. Per the germline V gene, CDR1 is LGHNA and CDR2 is YNFKEQ. The CDR3 coding sequence is TGTGCCAGCAGCCAGTACGACCGGGACTATGGCTACACCTTC. This codes for CASSQYDRDYGYTF.

The chain uses TRBV6-5 and TRBJ2-1; 7 bases match TRBD1. Germline lookup yields CDR1 MNHEY and CDR2 SVGAGI. The trim removed 4 bases at V and 4 bases at J, leaving 10 bases unmatched. The CDR3 extends over 16 amino acids. In nucleotides, the CDR3 is TGTGCCAGCAGTTCGAAAGTAGGGGGCGGATACAATGAGCAGTTCTTC. Translated: CASSSKVGGGYNEQFF.

V gene TRBV10-3 combines with J gene TRBJ2-3; D gene ambiguous. CDR1 is ENHRY and CDR2 is SYGVKD in the germline V gene. The CDR3 totals 13 residues. The germline V and J ends were trimmed by 4 bases and 7 bases, with 12 bases remaining between them. The CDR3 is CAISAGARYTQYF. The CDR3 region has the DNA TGTGCCATCAGTGCGGGTGCGCGGTATACGCAGTATTTT.

The count of this clone is one. V and J are TRBV13 and TRBJ2-7; 7 bases are shared with TRBD1. V lost 5 bases to trimming and J lost 6 bases; unmatched junction nucleotides: 10. CDR1 and CDR2 from the germline V gene are PRHDT and FYEKMQ (reference sequence). The CDR3 length is 14 residues. CDR3 loop: CASSPERQGSEQYF. The DNA for the CDR3 is TGTGCCAGCAGCCCCGAGAGACAGGGCTCCGAGCAGTACTTC.

In its sample, this clone was seen once. The chain uses TRBV20-1 and TRBJ1-5, with TRBD1 matching 10 bases. J was trimmed by 3 bases and V by 3 bases; bases with no gene match: 8. The CDR3 is made up of 16 amino acids. Germline-derived CDR1 and CDR2 are DFQATT and SNEGSKA (reference sequence). CDR3 sequence: CSASPGTGVNNQPQHF. Here the CDR3 DNA reads TGCAGTGCTAGTCCCGGGACAGGGGTCAACAATCAGCCCCAGCATTTT.

The chain links TRBV19 to TRBJ2-1, with D possibly TRBD2 on 6 matching bases. The CDR3 loop spans 15 amino acids. In germline, CDR1 is LNHDA, CDR2 SQIVND (reference sequence). V lost 1 base, J lost 2 bases, and 9 bases lay in between. The CDR3 loop reads CASSIGGNPYNEQFF. CDR3 sequence (DNA): TGTGCCAGTAGTATAGGCGGGAACCCCTACAATGAGCAGTTCTTC.

The genes are TRBV7-8 and TRBJ1-4, with unresolved D. V was trimmed by 2 bases and J by 8 bases, leaving 12 bases between them. CDR3 size: 14 residues. Germline V gene sequence: CDR1 SGHVS, CDR2 FQNEAQ. The CDR3 DNA reads as TGTGCCAGCAGCTTAACGACAAGCGGCGAAAAACTGTTTTTT. Residues: CASSLTTSGEKLFF. Drawing the rest from reference TRBV7-8 and TRBJ1-4, the complete variable domain is GAGVSQSPRYKVAKRGQDVALRCDPISGHVSLFWYQQALGQGPEFLTYFQNEAQLDKSGLPSDRFFAERPEGSVSTLKIQRTQQEDSAVYLCASSLTTSGEKLFFGSGTQLSVL.

The rearrangement uses TRBV11-2 and TRBJ2-1, with TRBD2 identical over 10 bases. Looked up from germline, CDR1 is SGHAT and CDR2 is FQNNGV. This CDR3 is built from 16 residues. V dropped 5 bases and J dropped 4; count of bases not matched to a gene: 8. The CDR3 region has the DNA TGTGCCAGCAGCAGATTCGGACTAGCGGAGTACAATGAGCAGTTCTTC. Amino acids: CASSRFGLAEYNEQFF.

This chain joins TRBV7-8 and TRBJ1-1; D is perhaps TRBD1 (5 bases). The CDR3 has 15 amino acids. The V end was cut by 1 base, the J end by 2 bases, with 11 bases between. The germline V gene encodes CDR1 SGHVS and CDR2 FQNEAQ. The CDR3 reads CASSLGRGLNTEAFF. The CDR3 DNA sequence: TGTGCCAGCAGCTTAGGGCGGGGCTTAAACACTGAAGCTTTCTTT.

This sequence joins TRBV21-1 and TRBJ1-6; TRBD1 is the table's D call, not checked against the DNA. TRBV21-1 is shown as a pseudogene. The CDR3 spans 16 residues. The CDR3 nucleotides are TGTGCCAGCAGCAAATTTACGGGACAGGCGAGGCTAAGGGGCCACTTT. This codes for CASSKFTGQARLRGHF.

As concerns this clone: The junction does not match germline at one end; this may be a read error. The gene calls are TRBV30 and TRBJ1-4; 8 bases are a match to TRBD1. In germline, CDR1 is GTSNPN, CDR2 SVGIG (reference sequence). This CDR3 has 12 residues. The CDR3 region has the DNA TGTGCCTGGAAGGGCAGGGGGCGCGAGATCCTTTTT. Its translation is CAWKGRGREILF. Full variable domain (rest looked up from reference TRBV30 and TRBJ1-4): SQTIHQWPATLVQPVGSPLSLECTVEGTSNPNLYWYRQAAGRGLQLLFYSVGIGQISSEVPQNLSASRPQDRQFILSSKKLLLSDSGFYLCAWKGRGREILFGSGTQLSVL.

The chain carries TRBV6-5 and TRBJ1-5, with TRBD1 as a possible D gene (5 bases). V lost 6 bases, J lost 5 bases, and 11 bases lay in between. CDR1 is MNHEY and CDR2 is SVGAGI in the germline V gene. CDR3 length: 13 residues. The CDR3 here is CASSRGGDQPQHF. The CDR3 nucleotides are TGTGCCAGCAGCCGGGGGGGGGATCAGCCCCAGCATTTT.

This sequence joins TRBV5-6 and TRBJ2-1, with 10 bases fitting TRBD2. The ends lost 2 bases at V and 7 bases at J; junction bases unmatched: 6. The CDR3 sequence is 15 residues long. Germline lookup yields CDR1 SGHDT and CDR2 YYEEEE. As DNA, the CDR3 is TGTGCCAGCAGCTTAGCGGGAGGGGAGGATAATGAGCAGTTCTTC. Residues: CASSLAGGEDNEQFF.

This chain uses TRBV28 with TRBJ1-2; D is unclear. CDR1 and CDR2 from the germline V gene are MDHEN and SYDVKM. The CDR3 length is 12 residues. V was cut by 10 bases and J by 8 bases, with 17 bases left in between. As DNA, the CDR3 is TGTGCCACCTCCGACACACGGCACGGCTACACCTTC. Amino acids: CATSDTRHGYTF.

The chain uses TRBV7-2 and TRBJ1-5; 8 bases are shared with TRBD1. V trimming: 5 bases; J trimming: 2 bases; junction bases outside the gene matches: 14. The CDR3 contains 18 residues. From germline, CDR1 is SGHTA and CDR2 FQGNSA. The CDR3 spells CASSGFSRRTGRNQPQHF. In DNA, the CDR3 is TGTGCCAGCAGCGGATTTAGCCGGCGGACAGGGCGCAATCAGCCCCAGCATTTT.

The J gene is TRBJ2-1, the V gene TRBV9, with D tentatively TRBD1 (6 bases). V was shortened by 6 bases and J by 4 bases, with 11 bases between the two germline ends. The CDR3 consists of 13 residues. Germline CDR1 is SGDLS and CDR2 is YYNGEE. CDR3 DNA sequence: TGTGCCAGCACCCAAGGACAGTACAATGAGCAGTTCTTC. This translates into CASTQGQYNEQFF.

This clone was counted only a few times. The chain joins TRBV2 to TRBJ2-2; 13 nucleotides align to TRBD2. This CDR3 spans 15 amino acids. Germline CDR1 SNHLY, CDR2 FYNNEI. The J segment lost 6 bases and the V segment lost 6 bases, leaving 4 bases of the junction unmatched. CDR3 nucleotide sequence: TGTGCCAGCAGCGGACTAGCGGGAGCGGCCGGGGAGCTGTTTTTT. This translates into CASSGLAGAAGELFF.

This chain uses TRBV5-4 with TRBJ1-6; D might be TRBD1 (5 bases). This CDR3 region has 16 residues. Trimming pared 9 bases from V and 4 bases from J, leaving 20 bases between. Germline-derived CDR1 and CDR2 are SGHNT and YYREEE (reference sequence). CDR3 amino acids: CATKAGDAPYNSPLHF. CDR3 nucleotides: TGTGCCACCAAGGCGGGGGATGCCCCGTATAATTCACCCCTCCACTTT.

As DNA, the CDR3 is TGTGCCAGCAGCCCACAGGGCGAGCAGTACGTC. Its translation is CASSPQGEQYV. The genes are TRBV7-6 and TRBJ2-7; TRBD1 might be the D (6 bases). V lost 5 bases, J lost 6 bases, and 8 bases lay in between. In germline, CDR1 is SGHVS, CDR2 FNYEAQ. The CDR3 extends over 11 amino acids.

This sequence joins TRBV9 and TRBJ1-2; a possible D gene is TRBD1 (5 bases). The ends were cut back, 0 bases at V and 8 bases at J, with 23 bases in the middle. The length of the CDR3 is 17 residues. CDR1 is SGDLS and CDR2 is YYNGEE in the germline V gene. The CDR3 DNA sequence: TGTGCCAGCAGCGTAGGGGCGGCAGGGATGAGTTCTGAGGGCTACACCTTC. Its protein product is CASSVGAAGMSSEGYTF.

This chain joins TRBV27 and TRBJ2-1; 7 nucleotides agree with TRBD2. This CDR3 comprises 21 residues. Germline CDR1 MNHEY, CDR2 SMNVEV (reference sequence). Trimming took 2 bases from V and 1 from J; bases not matched to a gene: 20. Here the CDR3 reads CASSLRAAGGSSYGSYNEQFF. CDR3 nucleotides: TGTGCCAGCAGTTTAAGGGCTGCGGGCGGGAGCTCGTATGGGTCCTACAATGAGCAGTTCTTC.

The V call is TRBV7-8, the J call TRBJ2-1, with D tentatively TRBD2 (5 bases). The germline gives CDR1 SGHVS, CDR2 FQNEAQ. This CDR3 region has 16 residues. V lost 5 bases, J lost 5 bases, and 19 bases lay in between. The CDR3 nucleotides are TGTGCCAGCAGCCCCGGGCGGGCGGATAACCACAATGAGCAGTTCTTC. Translating gives CASSPGRADNHNEQFF.

This clone was found once. The chain uses TRBV12-3 or TRBV12-4 and TRBJ1-2; D remains unclear. The V end lost 6 bases, the J end lost 7 bases, and 9 bases lay between the germline ends. CDR3 length: 11 amino acids. The CDR3 DNA reads TGTGCCAGCAGATCCGTTCGTGGCTACACCTTC. Protein sequence: CASRSVRGYTF.

J is TRBJ2-7 and V is TRBV19; the D gene is possibly TRBD2 (5 bases). CDR1 is LNHDA and CDR2 is SQIVND in the germline V gene (reference sequence). CDR3 size: 14 residues. Between the trimmed V and J ends, which lost 3 bases and 0 bases, there was a span of 9 bases. DNA of the CDR3: TGTGCCAGTAGTATGGGCCGGGGCTCCTACGAGCAGTACTTC. It translates to CASSMGRGSYEQYF.

The CDR3 DNA reads TGTGCCAGCAGCCAAGACAGGGCGAGGACCGGGGAGCTGTTTTTT. Residues: CASSQDRARTGELFF. The chain joins TRBV4-2 to TRBJ2-2; D might be TRBD1 (5 bases). Germline values: CDR1 LGHNA, CDR2 YNFKEQ. The V end lost 0 bases, the J end lost 5 bases, and 10 bases lay between the germline ends. The CDR3 length is 15 residues.

This clone was detected once. The chain links TRBV7-3 to TRBJ2-1, with D tentatively TRBD1 (6 bases). This CDR3 comprises 14 residues. Trimming pared 4 bases from V and 3 bases from J, leaving 10 bases between. Germline CDR1 reads SGHTA; CDR2 reads FQGTGA. The CDR3 DNA reads TGTGCCAGCAGCTCAGGGGATATCTACAATGAGCAGTTCTTC. Translation gives CASSSGDIYNEQFF.

The rearrangement uses TRBV7-6 and TRBJ2-5, with a possible D match to TRBD1 (5 bases). V was clipped by 5 bases and J by 0 bases, with 10 bases between them. The CDR3 runs 14 residues. CDR1 and CDR2 (germline): SGHVS, FNYEAQ. The CDR3, as DNA: TGTGCCAGCAGCATTCAGGGAAACCAAGAGACCCAGTACTTC. Protein product: CASSIQGNQETQYF.

This clone appeared a single time. The rearrangement joins TRBV11-2 to TRBJ2-7, with D tentatively TRBD1 (5 bases). V gave up 4 bases and J gave up 4 bases, with 17 bases separating them. This CDR3 has 15 amino acids. Germline lookup yields CDR1 SGHAT and CDR2 FQNNGV. DNA for the CDR3: TGTGCCAGCAGCTCCCGGCAGGGTTTCGGGTACGAGCAGTACTTC. Translating it yields CASSSRQGFGYEQYF.

The chain joins TRBV5-1 to TRBJ2-7, with 7 bases aligning to TRBD2. Germline trimming cut 2 bases from V and 3 bases from J; bases unmatched to any gene: 5. Germline V CDR1 and CDR2: SGHRS, YFSETQ. The CDR3 is made up of 14 amino acids. DNA of the CDR3: TGCGCCAGCAGCTTAAGCGGGATAGACTACGAGCAGTACTTC. It translates to CASSLSGIDYEQYF. The full variable domain, its missing parts supplied by reference TRBV5-1 and TRBJ2-7, is KAGVTQTPRYLIKTRGQQVTLSCSPISGHRSVSWYQQTPGQGLQFLFEYFSETQRNKGNFPGRFSGRQFSNSRSEMNVSTLELGDSALYLCASSLSGIDYEQYFGPGTRLTVT.